The present T cell receptor (beta chain) was sequenced within a study of PD-1 blockade in classical Hodgkin lymphoma. General observations from the study: Repertoire differences lack defined causes, possibly disease activity or prior therapy. While CD8+ TCR diversity did not rise significantly by C4D1, CD4+ TCR diversity did.

Time point: cycle 4 day 1 (C4D1), after more than five weeks of nivolumab. Each patient relapsed following autologous stem cell transplantation, and prior brentuximab vedotin exposure differed. About this clone itself: As yet, its antigen is unknown.

Sequencing was performed with immunoSEQ multiplex PCR; in TCRdb, only in-frame clones are kept and a portion is missing. The repertoire holds approximately 20,000 clones, with over 70% as singletons. This receptor was taken from a human donor with classical Hodgkin lymphoma. The sample was peripheral blood mononuclear cells (PBMCs), taken before the fourth cycle of nivolumab.

The chain's CDR3 is CASSSLAHTDTQYF. The CDR3 DNA is TGTGCCAGTAGTTCTCTGGCACACACAGATACGCAGTATTTT. V is TRBV19 and J is TRBJ2-3; D call uncertain. Germline V lookup: CDR1 LNHDA, CDR2 SQIVND (reference sequence). This CDR3 is built from 14 residues. V was clipped by 5 bases and J by 2 bases, with 11 bases between them.